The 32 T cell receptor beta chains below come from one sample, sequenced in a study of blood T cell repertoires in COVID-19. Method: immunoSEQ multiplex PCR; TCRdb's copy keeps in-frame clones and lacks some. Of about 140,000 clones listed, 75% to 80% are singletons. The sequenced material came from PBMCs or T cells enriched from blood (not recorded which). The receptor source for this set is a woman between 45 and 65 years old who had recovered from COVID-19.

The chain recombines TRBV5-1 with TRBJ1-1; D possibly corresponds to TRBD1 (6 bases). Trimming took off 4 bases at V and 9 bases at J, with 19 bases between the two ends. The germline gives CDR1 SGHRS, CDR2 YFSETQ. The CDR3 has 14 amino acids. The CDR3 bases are TGCGCCAGCAGCGAAGGTGGGGGCAGACGGCAAGCTTTCTTT. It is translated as CASSEGGGRRQAFF.

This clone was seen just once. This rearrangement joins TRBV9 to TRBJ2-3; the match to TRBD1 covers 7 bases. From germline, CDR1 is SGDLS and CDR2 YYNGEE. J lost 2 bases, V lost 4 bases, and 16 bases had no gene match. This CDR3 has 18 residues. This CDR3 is CASSTAGQDLNPTDTQYF. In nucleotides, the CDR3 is TGTGCCAGCAGCACAGCCGGACAGGACCTAAATCCCACAGATACGCAGTATTTT.

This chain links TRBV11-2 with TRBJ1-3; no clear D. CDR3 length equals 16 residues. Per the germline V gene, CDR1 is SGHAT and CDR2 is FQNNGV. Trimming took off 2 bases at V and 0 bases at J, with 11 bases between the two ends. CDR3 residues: CASSLPAKSSGNTIYF. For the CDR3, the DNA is TGTGCCAGCAGCTTACCAGCGAAAAGCTCTGGAAACACCATATATTTT.

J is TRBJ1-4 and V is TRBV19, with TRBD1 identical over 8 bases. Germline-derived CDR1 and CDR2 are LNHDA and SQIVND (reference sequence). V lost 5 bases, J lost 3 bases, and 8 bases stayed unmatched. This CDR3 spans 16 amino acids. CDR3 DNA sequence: TGTGCCAGTAGTTACCGGCAGGGGGCGCCTAATGAAAAACTGTTTTTT. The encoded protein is CASSYRQGAPNEKLFF. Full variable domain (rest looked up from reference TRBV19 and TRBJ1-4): DGGITQSPKYLFRKEGQNVTLSCEQNLNHDAMYWYRQDPGQGLRLIYYSQIVNDFQKGDIAEGYSVSREKKESFPLTVTSAQKNPTAFYLCASSYRQGAPNEKLFFGSGTQLSVL.

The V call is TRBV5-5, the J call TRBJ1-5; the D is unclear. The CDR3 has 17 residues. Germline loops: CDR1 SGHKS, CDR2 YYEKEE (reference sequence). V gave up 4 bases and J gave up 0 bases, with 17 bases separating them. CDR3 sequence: CASSLNPDWSSNQPQHF. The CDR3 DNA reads TGTGCCAGCAGCCTTAACCCCGACTGGAGTAGCAATCAGCCCCAGCATTTT.

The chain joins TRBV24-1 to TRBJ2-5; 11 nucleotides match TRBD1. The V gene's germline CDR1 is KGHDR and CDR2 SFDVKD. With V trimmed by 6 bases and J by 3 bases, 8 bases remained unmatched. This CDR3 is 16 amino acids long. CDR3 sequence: CATSWTGTGGEETQYF. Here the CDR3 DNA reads TGTGCCACCAGTTGGACCGGGACAGGGGGAGAAGAGACCCAGTACTTC.

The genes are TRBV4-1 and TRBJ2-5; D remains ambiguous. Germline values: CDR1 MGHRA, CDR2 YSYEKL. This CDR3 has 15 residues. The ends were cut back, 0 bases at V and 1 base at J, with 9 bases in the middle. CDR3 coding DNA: TGCGCCAGCAGCCAAGAACCCTGGAGCCAAGAGACCCAGTACTTC. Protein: CASSQEPWSQETQYF.

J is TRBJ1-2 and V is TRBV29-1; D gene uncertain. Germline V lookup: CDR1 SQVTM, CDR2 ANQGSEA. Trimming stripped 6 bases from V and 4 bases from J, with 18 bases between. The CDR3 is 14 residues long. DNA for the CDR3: TGCAGCGTCGCTGGACTGGGCCGCAGCTATGGCTACACCTTC. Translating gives CSVAGLGRSYGYTF.

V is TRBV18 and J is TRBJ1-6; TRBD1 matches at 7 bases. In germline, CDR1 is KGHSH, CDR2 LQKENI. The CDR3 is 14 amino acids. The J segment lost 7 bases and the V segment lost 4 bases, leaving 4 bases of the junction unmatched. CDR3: CASSLGQENSPLHF. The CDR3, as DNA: TGTGCCAGCTCACTCGGACAGGAGAATTCACCCCTCCACTTT.

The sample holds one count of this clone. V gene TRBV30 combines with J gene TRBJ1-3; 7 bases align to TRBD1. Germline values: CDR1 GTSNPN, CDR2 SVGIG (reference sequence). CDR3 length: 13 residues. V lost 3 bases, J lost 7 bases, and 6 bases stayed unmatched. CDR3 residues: CAWSPGQLNTIYF. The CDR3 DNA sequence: TGTGCCTGGAGCCCGGGACAGCTTAACACCATATATTTT. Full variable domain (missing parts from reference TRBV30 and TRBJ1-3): SQTIHQWPATLVQPVGSPLSLECTVEGTSNPNLYWYRQAAGRGLQLLFYSVGIGQISSEVPQNLSASRPQDRQFILSSKKLLLSDSGFYLCAWSPGQLNTIYFGEGSWLTVV.

The CDR3 bases are TGTGCCAGCTCACCCCTAAACTCCCCCCGCTCCTACAATGAGCAGTTCTTC. It specifies CASSPLNSPRSYNEQFF. V is TRBV18 and J is TRBJ2-1; D ambiguous. The CDR3 contains 17 residues. Trimming pared 3 bases from V and 0 bases from J, leaving 15 bases between. CDR1 and CDR2 from the germline V gene are KGHSH and LQKENI.

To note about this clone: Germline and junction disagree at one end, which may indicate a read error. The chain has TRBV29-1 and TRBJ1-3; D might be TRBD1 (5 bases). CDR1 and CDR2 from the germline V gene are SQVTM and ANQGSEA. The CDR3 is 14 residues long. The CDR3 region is CSVEEGPSGNIIYF. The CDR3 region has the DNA TGCAGCGTTGAAGAGGGGCCTTCTGGAAACATCATATATTTT. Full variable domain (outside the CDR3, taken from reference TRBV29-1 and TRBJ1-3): SAVISQKPSRDICQRGTSLTIQCQVDSQVTMMFWYRQQPGQSLTLIATANQGSEATYESGFVIDKFPISRPNLTFSTLTVSNMSPEDSSIYLCSVEEGPSGNIIYFGEGSWLTVV.

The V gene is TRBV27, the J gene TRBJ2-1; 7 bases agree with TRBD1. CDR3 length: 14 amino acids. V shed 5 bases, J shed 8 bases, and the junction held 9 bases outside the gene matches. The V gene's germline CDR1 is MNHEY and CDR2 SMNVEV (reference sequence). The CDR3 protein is CASSPLTGLDEQFF. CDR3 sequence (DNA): TGTGCCAGCAGTCCACTGACAGGGTTGGATGAGCAGTTCTTC.

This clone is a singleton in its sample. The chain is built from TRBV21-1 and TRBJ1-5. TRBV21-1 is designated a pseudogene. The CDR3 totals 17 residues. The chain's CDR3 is CASSKWWKGVSNQPQHF. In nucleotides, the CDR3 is TGTGCCAGCAGCAAATGGTGGAAGGGAGTGAGCAATCAGCCCCAGCATTTT.

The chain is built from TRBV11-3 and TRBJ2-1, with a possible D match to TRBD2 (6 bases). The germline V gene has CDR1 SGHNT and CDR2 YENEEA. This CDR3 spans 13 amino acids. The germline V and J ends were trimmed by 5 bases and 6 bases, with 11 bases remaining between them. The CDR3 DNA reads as TGTGCCAGCAGCGATCCGGGACTCAATGAGCAGTTCTTC. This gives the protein CASSDPGLNEQFF.

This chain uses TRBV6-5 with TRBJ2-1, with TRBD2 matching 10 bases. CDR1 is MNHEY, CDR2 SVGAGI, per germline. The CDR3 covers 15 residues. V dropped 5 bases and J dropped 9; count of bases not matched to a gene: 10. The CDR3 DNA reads TGTGCCAGCAGTCCCCAGCGGGAGGGCGGTGTTGAGCAGTTCTTC. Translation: CASSPQREGGVEQFF.

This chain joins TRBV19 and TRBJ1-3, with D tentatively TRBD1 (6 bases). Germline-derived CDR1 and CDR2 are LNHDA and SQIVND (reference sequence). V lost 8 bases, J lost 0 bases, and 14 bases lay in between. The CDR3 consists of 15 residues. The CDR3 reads CASFHTGTSGNTIYF. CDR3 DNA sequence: TGTGCCAGTTTTCATACAGGGACCTCTGGAAACACCATATATTTT. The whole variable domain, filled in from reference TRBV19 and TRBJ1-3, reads DGGITQSPKYLFRKEGQNVTLSCEQNLNHDAMYWYRQDPGQGLRLIYYSQIVNDFQKGDIAEGYSVSREKKESFPLTVTSAQKNPTAFYLCASFHTGTSGNTIYFGEGSWLTVV.

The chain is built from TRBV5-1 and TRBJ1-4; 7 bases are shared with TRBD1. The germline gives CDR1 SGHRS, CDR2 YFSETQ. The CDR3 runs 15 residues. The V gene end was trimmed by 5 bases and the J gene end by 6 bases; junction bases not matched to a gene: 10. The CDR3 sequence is CASSTSGTVDEKLFF. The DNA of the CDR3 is TGCGCCAGCAGTACCTCCGGGACAGTCGATGAAAAACTGTTTTTT.

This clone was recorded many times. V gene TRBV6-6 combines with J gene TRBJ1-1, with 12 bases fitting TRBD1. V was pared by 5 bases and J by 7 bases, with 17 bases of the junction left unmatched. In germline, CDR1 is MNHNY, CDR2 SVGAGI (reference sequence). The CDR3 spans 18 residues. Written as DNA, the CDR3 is TGTGCCAGCAGTCCTCCCGACGGGACAGGGGGCAAGCAAGGTGAAGCTTTCTTT. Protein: CASSPPDGTGGKQGEAFF.

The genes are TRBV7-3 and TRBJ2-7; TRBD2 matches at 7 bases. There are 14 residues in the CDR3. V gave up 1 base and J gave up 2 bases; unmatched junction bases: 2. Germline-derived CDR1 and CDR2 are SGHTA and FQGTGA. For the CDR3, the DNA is TGTGCCAGCAGCTTAAAACGGGGGGCCTACGAGCAGTACTTC. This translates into CASSLKRGAYEQYF.

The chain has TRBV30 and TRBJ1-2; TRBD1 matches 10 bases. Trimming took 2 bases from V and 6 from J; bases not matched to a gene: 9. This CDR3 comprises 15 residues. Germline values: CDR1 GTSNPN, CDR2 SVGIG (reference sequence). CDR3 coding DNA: TGTGCCTGGAGTCCGGGACAGGGGTATTATGATGGCTACACCTTC. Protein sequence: CAWSPGQGYYDGYTF. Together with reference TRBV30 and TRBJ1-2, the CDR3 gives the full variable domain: SQTIHQWPATLVQPVGSPLSLECTVEGTSNPNLYWYRQAAGRGLQLLFYSVGIGQISSEVPQNLSASRPQDRQFILSSKKLLLSDSGFYLCAWSPGQGYYDGYTFGSGTRLTVV.

CDR3 loop: CSAGPVAPLHF. CDR3 sequence (DNA): TGCAGTGCTGGGCCGGTCGCACCCCTCCACTTT. V and J are TRBV20-1 and TRBJ1-6; D remains unclear. The CDR3 covers 11 residues. Germline assignment: CDR1 DFQATT and CDR2 SNEGSKA (reference sequence). Trimming cost V 5 bases and J 11 bases, with 10 bases left between them.

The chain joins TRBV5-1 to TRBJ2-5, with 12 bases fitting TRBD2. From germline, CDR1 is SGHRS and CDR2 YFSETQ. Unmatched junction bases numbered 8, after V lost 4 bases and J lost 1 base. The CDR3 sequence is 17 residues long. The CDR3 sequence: CASSRGLAGPVQETQYF. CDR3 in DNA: TGCGCCAGCAGCCGAGGACTAGCGGGACCTGTCCAAGAGACCCAGTACTTC.

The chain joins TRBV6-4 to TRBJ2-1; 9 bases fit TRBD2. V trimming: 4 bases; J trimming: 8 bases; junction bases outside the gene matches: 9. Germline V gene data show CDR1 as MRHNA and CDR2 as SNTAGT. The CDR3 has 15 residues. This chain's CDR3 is CASSVKGLAGYEQFF. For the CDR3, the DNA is TGTGCCAGCAGTGTAAAGGGTCTAGCGGGGTATGAGCAGTTCTTC.

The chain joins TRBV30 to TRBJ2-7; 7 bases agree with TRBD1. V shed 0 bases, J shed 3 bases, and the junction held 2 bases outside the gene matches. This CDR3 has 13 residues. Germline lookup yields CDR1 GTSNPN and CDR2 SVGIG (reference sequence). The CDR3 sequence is CAWSVRQGYEQYF. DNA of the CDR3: TGTGCCTGGAGTGTACGACAGGGCTACGAGCAGTACTTC.

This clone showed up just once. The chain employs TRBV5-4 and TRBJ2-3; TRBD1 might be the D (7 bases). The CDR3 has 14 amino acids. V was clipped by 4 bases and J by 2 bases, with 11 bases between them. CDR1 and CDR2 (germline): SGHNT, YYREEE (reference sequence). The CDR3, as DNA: TGTGCCAGCAGCGGCGGGACAGCCACAGATACGCAGTATTTT. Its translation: CASSGGTATDTQYF. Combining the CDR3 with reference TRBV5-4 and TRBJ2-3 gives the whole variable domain ETGVTQSPTHLIKTRGQQVTLRCSSQSGHNTVSWYQQALGQGPQFIFQYYREEENGRGNFPPRFSGLQFPNYSSELNVNALELDDSALYLCASSGGTATDTQYFGPGTRLTVL.

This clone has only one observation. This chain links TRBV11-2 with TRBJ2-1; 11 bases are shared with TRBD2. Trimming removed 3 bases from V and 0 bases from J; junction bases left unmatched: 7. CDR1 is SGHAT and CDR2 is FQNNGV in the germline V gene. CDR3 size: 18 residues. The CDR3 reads CASSFPSGRWSSYNEQFF. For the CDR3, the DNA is TGTGCCAGCAGCTTCCCTAGCGGGAGGTGGAGCTCCTACAATGAGCAGTTCTTC.

CDR3 bases: TGTGCCAGTGGCCCGGGCCAGGGGGCCAACGAGCAGTACTTC. Translation: CASGPGQGANEQYF. The genes are TRBV19 and TRBJ2-7, with 8 bases that match TRBD1. J was trimmed by 5 bases and V by 8 bases; bases with no gene match: 11. This CDR3 spans 14 amino acids. Per the germline V gene, CDR1 is LNHDA and CDR2 is SQIVND (reference sequence).

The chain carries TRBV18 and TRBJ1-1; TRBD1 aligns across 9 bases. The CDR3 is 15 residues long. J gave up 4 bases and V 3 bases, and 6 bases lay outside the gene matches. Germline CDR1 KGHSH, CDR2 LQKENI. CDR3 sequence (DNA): TGTGCCAGCTCACCGTCGACAGGGGGGAGCACTGAAGCTTTCTTT. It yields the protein CASSPSTGGSTEAFF.

The CDR3 here is CASSFQGLAFSYNEQFF. DNA for the CDR3: TGTGCCAGCAGTTTCCAAGGACTAGCGTTTTCCTACAATGAGCAGTTCTTC. The rearrangement links TRBV27 to TRBJ2-1; 9 nucleotides line up with TRBD2. Germline lookup yields CDR1 MNHEY and CDR2 SMNVEV (reference sequence). This CDR3 region has 17 residues. With V trimmed by 3 bases and J by 1 base, 7 bases remained unmatched.

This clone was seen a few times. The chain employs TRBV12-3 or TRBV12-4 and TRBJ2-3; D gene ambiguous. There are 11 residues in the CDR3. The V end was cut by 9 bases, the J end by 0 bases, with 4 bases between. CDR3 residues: CARASTDTQYF. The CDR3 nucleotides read TGTGCCAGAGCTAGCACAGATACGCAGTATTTT.

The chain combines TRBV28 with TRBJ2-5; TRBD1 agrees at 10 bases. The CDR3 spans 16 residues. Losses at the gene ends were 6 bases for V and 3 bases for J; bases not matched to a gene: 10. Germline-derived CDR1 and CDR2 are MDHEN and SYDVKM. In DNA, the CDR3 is TGTGCCAGCAGCCAGACGACAGGGGGCCTTGAAGAGACCCAGTACTTC. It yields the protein CASSQTTGGLEETQYF.